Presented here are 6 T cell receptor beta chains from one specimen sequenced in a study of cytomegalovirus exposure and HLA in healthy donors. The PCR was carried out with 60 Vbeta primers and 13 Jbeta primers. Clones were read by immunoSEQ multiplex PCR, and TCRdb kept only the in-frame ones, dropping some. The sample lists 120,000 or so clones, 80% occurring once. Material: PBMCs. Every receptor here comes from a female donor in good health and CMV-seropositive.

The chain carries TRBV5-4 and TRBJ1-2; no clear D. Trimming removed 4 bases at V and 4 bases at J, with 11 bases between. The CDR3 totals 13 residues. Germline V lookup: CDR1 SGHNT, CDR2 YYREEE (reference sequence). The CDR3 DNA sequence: TGTGCCAGCAGCCCGGGGAGGGCCTATGGCTACACCTTC. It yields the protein CASSPGRAYGYTF.

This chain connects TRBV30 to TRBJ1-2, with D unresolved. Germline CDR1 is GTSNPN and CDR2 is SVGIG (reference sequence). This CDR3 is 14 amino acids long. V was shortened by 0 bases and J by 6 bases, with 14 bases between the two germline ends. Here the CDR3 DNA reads TGTGCCTGGAGTGTACGTAGCGCGAGTGATGGCTACACCTTC. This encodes CAWSVRSASDGYTF.

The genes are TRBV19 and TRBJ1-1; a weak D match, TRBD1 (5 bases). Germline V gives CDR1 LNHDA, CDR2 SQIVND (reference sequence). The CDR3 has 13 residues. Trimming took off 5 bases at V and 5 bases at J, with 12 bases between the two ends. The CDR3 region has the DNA TGTGCCAGTAGTCCCTACGGGGGGACTGAAGCTTTCTTT. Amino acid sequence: CASSPYGGTEAFF.

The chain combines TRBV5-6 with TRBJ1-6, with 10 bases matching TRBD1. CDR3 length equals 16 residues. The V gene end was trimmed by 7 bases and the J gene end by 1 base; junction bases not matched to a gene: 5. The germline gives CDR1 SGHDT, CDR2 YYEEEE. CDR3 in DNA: TGTGCCAGCCGACAGGGGGCAGGTTCCTATAATTCACCCCTCCACTTT. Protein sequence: CASRQGAGSYNSPLHF.

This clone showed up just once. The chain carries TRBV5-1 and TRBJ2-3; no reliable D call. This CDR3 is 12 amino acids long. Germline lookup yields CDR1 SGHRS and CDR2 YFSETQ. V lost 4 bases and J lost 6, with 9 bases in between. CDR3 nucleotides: TGCGCCAGCAGCCTAGTAAGGGATACGCAGTATTTT. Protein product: CASSLVRDTQYF. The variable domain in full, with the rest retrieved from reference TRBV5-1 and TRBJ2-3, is KAGVTQTPRYLIKTRGQQVTLSCSPISGHRSVSWYQQTPGQGLQFLFEYFSETQRNKGNFPGRFSGRQFSNSRSEMNVSTLELGDSALYLCASSLVRDTQYFGPGTRLTVL.

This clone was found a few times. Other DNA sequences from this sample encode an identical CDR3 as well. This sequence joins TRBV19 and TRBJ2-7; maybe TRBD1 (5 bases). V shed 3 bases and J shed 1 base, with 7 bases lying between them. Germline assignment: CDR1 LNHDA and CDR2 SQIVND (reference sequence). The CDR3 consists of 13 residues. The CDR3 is CASSIDSSYEQYF. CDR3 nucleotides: TGTGCCAGTAGTATCGACAGTTCCTACGAGCAGTACTTC.